These T cell receptor beta chains were read from a single sample in a study of vaccination and CD4 T cells after COVID-19. TCRdb reanalysed the PCR reads using MiXCR and keeps one entry per CDR3 protein. The sample contains more than 9,000 distinct CDR3 sequences, around 40% of which appear only once. These receptors' antigens are unknown. Input material: cultured CD4+ T cells from blood. Every receptor here comes from a human donor with COVID-19. Each CDR3 is given with its conserved first and last residue. Each record gives: J gene, D gene, V gene, clone size, CDR3 protein, CDR3 DNA. D genes are given only for firm matches. A row's size may be missing; if present it is once, few, many or a size class.

j_call: TRBJ2-7
d_call: -
v_call: TRBV20-1
clone_size: -
cdr3_aa: CSARVIYEQYF
cdr3_nt: TGCAGTGCTAGAGTAATCTACGAGCAGTACTTC

j_call: TRBJ2-5
d_call: -
v_call: TRBV7-7
clone_size: few
cdr3_aa: CASSSDTSETQYF
cdr3_nt: TGTGCTAGCAGCTCAGACACCTCAGAGACCCAGTACTTC

j_call: TRBJ2-7
d_call: TRBD2
v_call: TRBV6-2/TRBV6-3
clone_size: -
cdr3_aa: CASRLTSGGNEQYF
cdr3_nt: TGTGCCAGCAGGCTCACGAGCGGGGGGAACGAGCAGTACTTC

j_call: TRBJ1-2
d_call: -
v_call: TRBV6-1
clone_size: few
cdr3_aa: CASRDRSDGGYTF
cdr3_nt: TGTGCCAGCAGAGACAGGTCCGACGGCGGCTACACCTTC

j_call: TRBJ1-2
d_call: TRBD1
v_call: TRBV24-1
clone_size: -
cdr3_aa: CATRGDRERDGYTF
cdr3_nt: TGTGCCACCAGGGGGGACAGGGAAAGAGATGGCTACACCTTC

j_call: TRBJ1-6
d_call: -
v_call: TRBV6-5
clone_size: few
cdr3_aa: CASSYSGRVGDNSPLHF
cdr3_nt: TGTGCCAGCAGTTACTCTGGCAGGGTGGGGGATAATTCACCCCTCCACTTT

j_call: TRBJ2-1
d_call: TRBD2
v_call: TRBV5-6
clone_size: -
cdr3_aa: CASTTTTSGGPRSYNEQFF
cdr3_nt: TGTGCCAGCACCACGACCACTAGCGGGGGCCCTCGATCCTACAATGAGCAGTTCTTC

j_call: TRBJ2-7
d_call: -
v_call: TRBV7-6
clone_size: -
cdr3_aa: CASSLDRGGTYEQYF
cdr3_nt: TGTGCCAGCAGCTTAGATCGCGGCGGGACTTACGAGCAGTACTTC

j_call: TRBJ2-5
d_call: -
v_call: TRBV19
clone_size: -
cdr3_aa: CASSIDGRETQYF
cdr3_nt: TGTGCCAGTAGTATAGACGGAAGGGAGACCCAGTACTTC

j_call: TRBJ1-5
d_call: TRBD1
v_call: TRBV6-1
clone_size: -
cdr3_aa: CASRDRGNQPQHF
cdr3_nt: TGTGCCAGCAGGGACAGGGGCAATCAGCCCCAGCATTTT

j_call: TRBJ2-2
d_call: TRBD2
v_call: TRBV6-1
clone_size: -
cdr3_aa: CASSEALLGLAGRTGELFF
cdr3_nt: TGTGCCAGCAGTGAAGCGCTTCTCGGACTAGCGGGGAGGACCGGGGAGCTGTTTTTT

j_call: TRBJ2-7
d_call: -
v_call: TRBV24-1
clone_size: -
cdr3_aa: CATSGPQVSYEQYF
cdr3_nt: TGTGCCACCAGTGGCCCCCAGGTCTCCTACGAGCAGTACTTC

j_call: TRBJ2-3
d_call: -
v_call: TRBV2
clone_size: few
cdr3_aa: CASSDRRSTDTQYF
cdr3_nt: TGTGCCAGCAGTGACCGGAGAAGCACAGATACGCAGTATTTT

j_call: TRBJ2-2
d_call: TRBD1
v_call: TRBV7-6
clone_size: -
cdr3_aa: CASSSIGTGYAGELFF
cdr3_nt: TGTGCCAGCAGCTCCATTGGGACAGGGTACGCCGGGGAGCTGTTTTTT

j_call: TRBJ2-1
d_call: -
v_call: TRBV7-3
clone_size: -
cdr3_aa: CASSARQGTYNEQFF
cdr3_nt: TGTGCCAGCAGCGCCCGGCAGGGCACCTACAATGAGCAGTTCTTC

j_call: TRBJ1-2
d_call: -
v_call: TRBV5-8
clone_size: -
cdr3_aa: CASSLVASFYGYTF
cdr3_nt: TGTGCCAGCAGCTTGGTGGCCAGCTTCTATGGCTACACCTTC

j_call: TRBJ1-2
d_call: -
v_call: TRBV20-1
clone_size: few
cdr3_aa: CSVGGEGNYGYTF
cdr3_nt: TGCAGTGTGGGGGGCGAGGGTAACTATGGCTACACCTTC

j_call: TRBJ2-4
d_call: -
v_call: TRBV28
clone_size: -
cdr3_aa: CASSSSWGWDLKNIQYF
cdr3_nt: TGTGCCAGCAGTTCCTCCTGGGGGTGGGACCTCAAAAACATTCAGTACTTC

j_call: TRBJ2-4
d_call: TRBD1
v_call: TRBV14
clone_size: -
cdr3_aa: CASSQDQTGDKNIQYF
cdr3_nt: TGTGCCAGCAGCCAAGATCAGACAGGGGACAAAAACATTCAGTACTTC

j_call: TRBJ1-6
d_call: -
v_call: TRBV7-9
clone_size: -
cdr3_aa: CASSIIGAAGSPLHF
cdr3_nt: TGTGCCAGCAGCATCATCGGGGCGGCGGGCTCACCCCTCCACTTT

j_call: TRBJ1-2
d_call: TRBD1
v_call: TRBV12-3/TRBV12-4
clone_size: few
cdr3_aa: CASSLQGVRYGYTF
cdr3_nt: TGTGCCAGCAGTCTACAGGGGGTGCGCTATGGCTACACCTTC

j_call: TRBJ2-7
d_call: TRBD1
v_call: TRBV20-1
clone_size: -
cdr3_aa: CSASFRDRGLPEQYF
cdr3_nt: TGCAGTGCTAGCTTCCGGGACAGGGGGCTTCCCGAGCAGTACTTC

j_call: TRBJ2-2
d_call: TRBD1
v_call: TRBV12-3/TRBV12-4
clone_size: -
cdr3_aa: CASSTGLGQGRTGELFF
cdr3_nt: TGTGCCAGCAGCACCGGACTTGGACAGGGTAGAACCGGGGAGCTGTTTTTT

j_call: TRBJ1-5
d_call: -
v_call: TRBV11-2
clone_size: -
cdr3_aa: CASSREKGGGQPQHF
cdr3_nt: TGTGCCAGCAGCCGTGAGAAGGGTGGAGGTCAGCCCCAGCATTTT

j_call: TRBJ1-6
d_call: TRBD1
v_call: TRBV6-1
clone_size: -
cdr3_aa: CASRLDRGLGSPLHF
cdr3_nt: TGTGCCAGCAGGTTGGACAGGGGGTTAGGTTCACCCCTCCACTTT

j_call: TRBJ1-2
d_call: TRBD1
v_call: TRBV11-2
clone_size: once
cdr3_aa: CASSQDTRDREALYGYTF
cdr3_nt: TGTGCCAGCAGCCAGGACACCCGGGACAGGGAGGCCCTCTATGGCTACACCTTC

j_call: TRBJ2-3
d_call: -
v_call: TRBV7-2
clone_size: -
cdr3_aa: CASSSGGESTDTQYF
cdr3_nt: TGTGCCAGCAGTTCTGGTGGGGAAAGCACAGATACGCAGTATTTT

j_call: TRBJ1-1
d_call: TRBD1
v_call: TRBV7-9
clone_size: large
cdr3_aa: CASSLTGDTEAFF
cdr3_nt: TGTGCCAGCAGCTTAACAGGGGATACTGAAGCTTTCTTT

j_call: TRBJ2-7
d_call: -
v_call: TRBV11-3
clone_size: few
cdr3_aa: CASSLWGFAYEQYF
cdr3_nt: TGTGCCAGCAGCTTATGGGGGTTCGCCTACGAGCAGTACTTC

j_call: TRBJ2-5
d_call: -
v_call: TRBV21-1
clone_size: -
cdr3_aa: CARGDRERETQYF
cdr3_nt: TGTGCCAGGGGGGACAGGGAGAGGGAGACCCAGTACTTC

j_call: TRBJ2-1
d_call: TRBD2
v_call: TRBV6-5
clone_size: once
cdr3_aa: CASSYSMRGGYNEQFF
cdr3_nt: TGTGCCAGCAGTTACTCGATGCGGGGGGGATACAATGAGCAGTTCTTC

j_call: TRBJ1-3
d_call: -
v_call: TRBV18
clone_size: -
cdr3_aa: CASSPLSGESGNTIYF
cdr3_nt: TGTGCCAGCTCACCTTTGTCAGGGGAGTCCGGAAACACCATATATTTT

j_call: TRBJ2-3
d_call: TRBD2
v_call: TRBV6-1
clone_size: -
cdr3_aa: CASSASGGATDTQYF
cdr3_nt: TGTGCCAGCAGCGCTAGCGGGGGGGCCACAGATACGCAGTATTTT